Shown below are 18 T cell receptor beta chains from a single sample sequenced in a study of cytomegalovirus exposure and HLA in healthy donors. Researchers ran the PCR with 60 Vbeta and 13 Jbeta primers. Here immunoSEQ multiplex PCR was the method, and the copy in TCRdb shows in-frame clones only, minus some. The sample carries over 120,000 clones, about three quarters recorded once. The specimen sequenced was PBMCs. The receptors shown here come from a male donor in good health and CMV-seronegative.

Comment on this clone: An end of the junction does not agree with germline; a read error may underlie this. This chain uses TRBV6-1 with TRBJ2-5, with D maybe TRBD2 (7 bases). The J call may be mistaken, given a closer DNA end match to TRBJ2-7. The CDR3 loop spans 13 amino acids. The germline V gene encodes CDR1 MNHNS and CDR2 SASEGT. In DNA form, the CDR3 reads TGTGCCAGCAGGGAAGGGGGAGGGACCGAGCAGTACTTC. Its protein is CASREGGGTEQYF.

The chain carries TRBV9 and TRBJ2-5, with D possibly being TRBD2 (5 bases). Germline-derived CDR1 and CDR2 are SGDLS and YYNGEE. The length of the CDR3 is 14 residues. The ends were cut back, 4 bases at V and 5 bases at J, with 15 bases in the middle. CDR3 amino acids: CASSTDAGWETQYF. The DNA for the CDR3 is TGTGCCAGCAGCACCGACGCGGGCTGGGAGACCCAGTACTTC.

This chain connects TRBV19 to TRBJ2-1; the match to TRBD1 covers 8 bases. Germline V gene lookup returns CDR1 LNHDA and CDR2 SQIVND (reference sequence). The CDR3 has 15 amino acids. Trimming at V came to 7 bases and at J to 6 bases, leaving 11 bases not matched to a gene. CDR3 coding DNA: TGTGCCAGTATCGCCCCCGGGACAGGCCTCAATGAGCAGTTCTTC. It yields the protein CASIAPGTGLNEQFF.

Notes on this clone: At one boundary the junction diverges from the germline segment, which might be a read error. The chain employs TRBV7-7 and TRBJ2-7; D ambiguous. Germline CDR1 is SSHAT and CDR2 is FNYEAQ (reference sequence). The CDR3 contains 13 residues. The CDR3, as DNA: TGTGCTAGCAGCTCCCAAAATTCGGGCGAGCAGTACTTC. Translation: CASSSQNSGEQYF.

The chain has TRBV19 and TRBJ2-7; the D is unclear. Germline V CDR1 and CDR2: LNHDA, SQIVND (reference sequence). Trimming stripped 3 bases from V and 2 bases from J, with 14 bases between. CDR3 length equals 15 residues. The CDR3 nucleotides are TGTGCCAGTAGTATTGGCCTGCGGCCGCCCTACGAGCAGTACTTC. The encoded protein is CASSIGLRPPYEQYF.

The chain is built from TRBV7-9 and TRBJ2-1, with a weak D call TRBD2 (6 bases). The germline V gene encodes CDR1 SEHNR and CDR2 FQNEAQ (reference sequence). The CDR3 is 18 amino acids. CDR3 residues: CSILGQGDSRRAYNEQFF. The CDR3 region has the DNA TGTTCCATCCTGGGGCAAGGGGACTCTCGGAGGGCATACAATGAGCAGTTCTTC.

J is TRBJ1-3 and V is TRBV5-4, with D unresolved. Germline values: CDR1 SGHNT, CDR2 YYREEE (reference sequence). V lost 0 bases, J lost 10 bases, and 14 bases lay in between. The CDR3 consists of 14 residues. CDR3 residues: CASSLVGSGSTIYF. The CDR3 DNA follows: TGTGCCAGCAGCTTGGTTGGGTCGGGTAGTACCATATATTTT.

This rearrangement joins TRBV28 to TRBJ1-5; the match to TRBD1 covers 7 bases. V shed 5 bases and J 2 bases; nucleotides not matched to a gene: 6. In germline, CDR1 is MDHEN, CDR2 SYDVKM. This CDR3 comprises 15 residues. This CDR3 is CASSQGGGGNQPQHF. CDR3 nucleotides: TGTGCCAGCAGTCAAGGAGGGGGCGGCAATCAGCCCCAGCATTTT. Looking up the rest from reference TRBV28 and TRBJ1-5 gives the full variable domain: DVKVTQSSRYLVKRTGEKVFLECVQDMDHENMFWYRQDPGLGLRLIYFSYDVKMKEKGDIPEGYSVSREKKERFSLILESASTNQTSMYLCASSQGGGGNQPQHFGDGTRLSIL.

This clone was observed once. CDR3 in amino acids: CASSYSTDNQPQHF. The CDR3, as DNA: TGTGCCAGCAGTTACTCGACAGACAATCAGCCCCAGCATTTT. The chain employs TRBV6-6 and TRBJ1-5, with D possibly matching TRBD1 (5 bases). The length of the CDR3 is 14 residues. Germline loops: CDR1 MNHNY, CDR2 SVGAGI (reference sequence). V gave up 0 bases and J gave up 3 bases, with 6 bases separating them.

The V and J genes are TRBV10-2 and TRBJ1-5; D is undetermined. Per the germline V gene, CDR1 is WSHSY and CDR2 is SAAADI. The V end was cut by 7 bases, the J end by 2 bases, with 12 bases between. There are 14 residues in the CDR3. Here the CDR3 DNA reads TGCGCCAGCATGAGAGGCGGAGGCAATCAGCCCCAGCATTTT. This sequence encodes CASMRGGGNQPQHF.

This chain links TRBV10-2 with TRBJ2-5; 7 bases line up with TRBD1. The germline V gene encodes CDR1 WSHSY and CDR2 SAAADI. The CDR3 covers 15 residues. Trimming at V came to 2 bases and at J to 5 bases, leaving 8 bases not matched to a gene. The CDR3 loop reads CASSEAQGYGETQYF. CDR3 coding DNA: TGCGCCAGCAGTGAGGCACAGGGGTACGGGGAGACCCAGTACTTC.

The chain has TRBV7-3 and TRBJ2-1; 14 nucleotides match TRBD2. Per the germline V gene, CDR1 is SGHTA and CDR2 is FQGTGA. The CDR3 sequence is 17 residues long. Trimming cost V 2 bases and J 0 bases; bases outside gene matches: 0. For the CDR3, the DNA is TGTGCCAGCAGCTTAGGGACTAGCGGGAGCTCCTACAATGAGCAGTTCTTC. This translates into CASSLGTSGSSYNEQFF.

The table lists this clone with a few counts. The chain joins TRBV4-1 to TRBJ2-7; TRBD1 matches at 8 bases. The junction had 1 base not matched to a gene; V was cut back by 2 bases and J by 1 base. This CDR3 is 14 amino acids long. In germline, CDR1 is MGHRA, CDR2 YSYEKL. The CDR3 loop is CASSQTGGSYEQYF. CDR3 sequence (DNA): TGCGCCAGCAGCCAAACAGGGGGGTCCTACGAGCAGTACTTC.

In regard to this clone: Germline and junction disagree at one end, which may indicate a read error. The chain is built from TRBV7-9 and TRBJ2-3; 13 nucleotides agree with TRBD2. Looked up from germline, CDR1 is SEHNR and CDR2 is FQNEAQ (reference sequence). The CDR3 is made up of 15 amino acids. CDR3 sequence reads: CSSSLGTSGTDTQYF. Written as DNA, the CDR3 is TGTTCCAGCAGCTTAGGGACTAGCGGGACTGATACGCAGTATTTT.

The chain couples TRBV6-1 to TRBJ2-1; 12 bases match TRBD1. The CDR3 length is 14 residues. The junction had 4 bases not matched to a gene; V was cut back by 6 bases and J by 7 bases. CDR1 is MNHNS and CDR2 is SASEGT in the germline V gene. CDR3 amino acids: CASRGQGAGNEQFF. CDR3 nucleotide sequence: TGTGCCAGCAGGGGACAGGGGGCCGGGAATGAGCAGTTCTTC.

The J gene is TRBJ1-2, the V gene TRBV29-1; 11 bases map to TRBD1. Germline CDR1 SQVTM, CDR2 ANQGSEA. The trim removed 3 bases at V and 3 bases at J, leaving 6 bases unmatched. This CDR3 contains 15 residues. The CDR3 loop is CSVEGTGGGYYGYTF. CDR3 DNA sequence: TGCAGCGTTGAGGGGACAGGGGGAGGGTACTATGGCTACACCTTC.

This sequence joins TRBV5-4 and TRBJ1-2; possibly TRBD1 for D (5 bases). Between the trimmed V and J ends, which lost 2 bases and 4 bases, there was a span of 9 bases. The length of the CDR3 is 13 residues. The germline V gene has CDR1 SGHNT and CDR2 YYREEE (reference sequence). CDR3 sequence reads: CASSLRTSYGYTF. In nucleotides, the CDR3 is TGTGCCAGCAGCTTACGGACAAGCTATGGCTACACCTTC.

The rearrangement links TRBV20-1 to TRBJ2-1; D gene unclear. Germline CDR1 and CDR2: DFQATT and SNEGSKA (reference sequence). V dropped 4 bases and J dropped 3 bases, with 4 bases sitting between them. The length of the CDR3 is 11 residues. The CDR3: CSANNYNEQFF. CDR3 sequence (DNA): TGCAGTGCTAACAACTACAATGAGCAGTTCTTC.